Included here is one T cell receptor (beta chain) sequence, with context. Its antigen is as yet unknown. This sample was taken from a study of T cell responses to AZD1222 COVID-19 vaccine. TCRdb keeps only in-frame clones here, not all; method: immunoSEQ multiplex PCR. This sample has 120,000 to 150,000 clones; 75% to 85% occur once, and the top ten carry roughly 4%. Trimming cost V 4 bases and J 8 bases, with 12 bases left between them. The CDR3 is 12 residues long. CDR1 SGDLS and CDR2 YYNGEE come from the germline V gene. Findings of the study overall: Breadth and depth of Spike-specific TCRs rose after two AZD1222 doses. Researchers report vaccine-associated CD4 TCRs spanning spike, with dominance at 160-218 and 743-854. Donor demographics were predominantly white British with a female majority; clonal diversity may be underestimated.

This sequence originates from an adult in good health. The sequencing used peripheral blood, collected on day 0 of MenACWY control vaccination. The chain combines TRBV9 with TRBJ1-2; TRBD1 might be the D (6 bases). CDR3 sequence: CASSPGTGGYTF. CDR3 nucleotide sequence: TGTGCCAGCAGCCCCGGCACAGGGGGCTACACCTTC. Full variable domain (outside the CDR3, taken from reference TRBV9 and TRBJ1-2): DSGVTQTPKHLITATGQRVTLRCSPRSGDLSVYWYQQSLDQGLQFLIQYYNGEERAKGNILERFSAQQFPDLHSELNLSSLELGDSALYFCASSPGTGGYTFGSGTRLTVV.